The 32 T cell receptor beta chains below all came from one sample that was sequenced in a study of technical replicates of blood from a few donors. The data were produced by immunoSEQ multiplex PCR, yet TCRdb's version contains in-frame clones alone and is incomplete. This table has some 64,000 clones, almost 97% appearing once. Sequencing used T cells isolated from PBMCs. The receptors stem from a human donor in good health.

The chain links TRBV28 to TRBJ2-1; TRBD2 agrees at 10 bases. CDR1 is MDHEN, CDR2 SYDVKM, per germline. With V trimmed by 9 bases and J by 6 bases, 20 bases remained unmatched. The CDR3 totals 18 residues. For the CDR3, the DNA is TGTGCCAGTCCGCCCGGGCTAGCGGGAGTTTCAACGGGCAATGAGCAGTTCTTC. It specifies CASPPGLAGVSTGNEQFF.

The chain carries TRBV29-1 and TRBJ2-7, with 7 positions matching TRBD2. J was trimmed by 2 bases and V by 0 bases; bases with no gene match: 13. Germline CDR1 is SQVTM and CDR2 is ANQGSEA. There are 17 residues in the CDR3. CDR3 in DNA: TGCAGCGTTGAAGAACCCTCAATAGCGGGCGGGGCCTACGAGCAGTACTTC. Its translation is CSVEEPSIAGGAYEQYF.

V is TRBV6-7 and J is TRBJ1-4; D might be TRBD1 (5 bases). TRBV6-7 is identified as an open reading frame with a role that is uncertain. The CDR3 is made up of 14 amino acids. Trimming took off 6 bases at V and 6 bases at J, with 14 bases between the two ends. The CDR3 loop reads CASRMCGGDEKLFF. The CDR3 DNA reads as TGTGCCAGCAGAATGTGCGGGGGGGATGAAAAACTGTTTTTT.

The CDR3 DNA sequence: TGTGCCAGCAGCGTAGTAGGGGCTTCTGGAAACACCATATATTTT. Amino acids: CASSVVGASGNTIYF. The chain recombines TRBV9 with TRBJ1-3, with D perhaps matching TRBD1 (5 bases). CDR1 and CDR2 (germline): SGDLS, YYNGEE. V dropped 0 bases and J dropped 1 base, with 8 bases sitting between them. The CDR3 has 15 residues.

The V call is TRBV5-1, the J call TRBJ1-2; 7 nucleotides line up with TRBD1. This CDR3 is built from 14 residues. J was trimmed by 8 bases and V by 0 bases; bases with no gene match: 7. Germline V gene lookup returns CDR1 SGHRS and CDR2 YFSETQ. The CDR3 region is CASSLGTGIDGYTF. CDR3 in DNA: TGCGCCAGCAGCTTGGGGACAGGAATTGACGGCTACACCTTC.

The CDR3 here is CAWSFRSGVGETQYF. In DNA form, the CDR3 reads TGTGCCTGGAGCTTCAGGTCAGGGGTAGGGGAGACCCAGTACTTC. The chain couples TRBV30 to TRBJ2-5, with a weak D call TRBD1 (6 bases). Germline V gene lookup returns CDR1 GTSNPN and CDR2 SVGIG (reference sequence). V was cut by 3 bases and J by 5 bases, with 19 bases left in between. This CDR3 has 15 amino acids.

The chain couples TRBV19 to TRBJ1-2, with D hard to call. V lost 5 bases and J lost 8, with 15 bases in between. The CDR3 contains 13 residues. Per the germline V gene, CDR1 is LNHDA and CDR2 is SQIVND (reference sequence). The CDR3 here is CASSATTLGGYTF. The CDR3 nucleotides are TGTGCCAGTAGTGCGACGACCTTGGGCGGCTACACCTTC.

The chain carries TRBV11-3 and TRBJ2-3; D may be TRBD2 (6 bases). V lost 6 bases and J 5 bases, leaving 9 bases between the germline ends. The CDR3 covers 12 residues. The germline V gene has CDR1 SGHNT and CDR2 YENEEA. CDR3 sequence: CASRGRGDTQYF. As DNA, the CDR3 is TGTGCCAGCAGGGGGCGGGGAGATACGCAGTATTTT.

This chain connects TRBV29-1 to TRBJ2-5, with D tentatively TRBD2 (5 bases). There are 10 residues in the CDR3. Trimming removed 7 bases from V and 4 bases from J, with 7 bases in between. Germline V gene data show CDR1 as SQVTM and CDR2 as ANQGSEA. This CDR3 is CSAGGETQYF. The CDR3 DNA reads as TGCAGCGCCGGAGGAGAGACCCAGTACTTC.

The rearrangement joins TRBV29-1 to TRBJ2-7; 8 bases align to TRBD1. V shed 3 bases, J shed 4 bases, and the junction held 5 bases outside the gene matches. The CDR3 has 13 amino acids. Per the germline V gene, CDR1 is SQVTM and CDR2 is ANQGSEA. The CDR3 coding sequence is TGCAGCGTTGAGGCAGGGGGCGCGTACGAGCAGTACTTC. Protein product: CSVEAGGAYEQYF.

The chain couples TRBV19 to TRBJ2-7; 7 bases match TRBD2. Germline loops: CDR1 LNHDA, CDR2 SQIVND (reference sequence). J gave up 2 bases and V 5 bases, and 9 bases lay outside the gene matches. The length of the CDR3 is 15 residues. CDR3 bases: TGTGCCAGTAGTTCCCTTGCGGGAGAGACCTACGAGCAGTACTTC. It is translated as CASSSLAGETYEQYF.

The chain has TRBV5-6 and TRBJ2-5; D uncertain. CDR3 size: 12 residues. CDR1 and CDR2 from the germline V gene are SGHDT and YYEEEE. V was clipped by 4 bases and J by 6 bases, with 10 bases between them. Here the CDR3 reads CASSESSQTQYF. The CDR3 nucleotides are TGTGCCAGCAGCGAATCCAGTCAGACCCAGTACTTC.

The genes are TRBV11-2 and TRBJ2-3; 7 bases map to TRBD2. CDR1 and CDR2 (germline): SGHAT, FQNNGV. The CDR3 extends over 15 amino acids. V dropped 2 bases and J dropped 6; count of bases not matched to a gene: 8. CDR3 in DNA: TGTGCCAGCAGCTTAACAGTAGGGCGGGGGGATACGCAGTATTTT. Residues: CASSLTVGRGDTQYF.

The J gene is TRBJ1-5, the V gene TRBV4-1; D not resolved. Trimming took off 3 bases at V and 3 bases at J, with 15 bases between the two ends. This CDR3 is built from 16 residues. CDR1 and CDR2 (germline): MGHRA, YSYEKL. The CDR3 DNA is TGCGCCAGCAGCCAGCCGGTCCGGGGAGACAATCAGCCCCAGCATTTT. Protein product: CASSQPVRGDNQPQHF.

The rearrangement joins TRBV4-1 to TRBJ2-7; D possibly corresponds to TRBD2 (6 bases). The ends were cut back, 2 bases at V and 5 bases at J, with 19 bases in the middle. Germline V CDR1 and CDR2: MGHRA, YSYEKL. The CDR3 runs to 16 residues. DNA for the CDR3: TGCGCCAGCAGCCAAAATTTATTGGGGGGTAGGGACGAGCAGTACTTC. Translating it yields CASSQNLLGGRDEQYF.

V is TRBV5-1 and J is TRBJ2-1; 7 bases map to TRBD2. There are 16 residues in the CDR3. V trimming: 2 bases; J trimming: 1 base; junction bases outside the gene matches: 6. Germline loops: CDR1 SGHRS, CDR2 YFSETQ. For the CDR3, the DNA is TGCGCCAGCAGCTTATTAGGCGGGGGATCCTACAATGAGCAGTTCTTC. It codes for CASSLLGGGSYNEQFF.

This clone has only a few counts. The chain carries TRBV30 and TRBJ1-2; D is uncertain. Between the trimmed V and J ends, which lost 1 base and 7 bases, there was a span of 16 bases. The germline V gene has CDR1 GTSNPN and CDR2 SVGIG (reference sequence). The CDR3 is 14 residues long. CDR3: CAWSAGGRSSGYTF. The CDR3, as DNA: TGTGCCTGGAGTGCAGGAGGGAGATCAAGTGGCTACACCTTC.

The V call is TRBV11-3, the J call TRBJ1-6, with a possible D match to TRBD1 (6 bases). The V and J ends lost 4 bases and 7 bases respectively, with 17 bases between them. The CDR3 totals 16 residues. From germline, CDR1 is SGHNT and CDR2 YENEEA. The CDR3 nucleotides read TGTGCCAGCAGCTCAGGAGGTGACAGGCAGAATTCACCCCTCCACTTT. This sequence encodes CASSSGGDRQNSPLHF.

The chain is built from TRBV27 and TRBJ2-2, with 15 nucleotides matching TRBD2. V dropped 6 bases and J dropped 0; count of bases not matched to a gene: 8. CDR3 size: 19 residues. Germline V gene sequence: CDR1 MNHEY, CDR2 SMNVEV (reference sequence). The CDR3 sequence is CASRVGLAGGWTNTGELFF. In nucleotides, the CDR3 is TGTGCCAGCAGGGTAGGACTAGCGGGGGGGTGGACGAACACCGGGGAGCTGTTTTTT.

The chain couples TRBV5-1 to TRBJ2-4; D perhaps matches TRBD2 (6 bases). CDR1 and CDR2 (germline): SGHRS, YFSETQ. This CDR3 is built from 15 residues. V shed 4 bases and J shed 0 bases, with 11 bases lying between them. The CDR3 DNA reads as TGCGCCAGCAGCGGGGGGACTCTAGCCAAAAACATTCAGTACTTC. The encoded protein is CASSGGTLAKNIQYF.

The chain employs TRBV7-3 and TRBJ2-7; perhaps TRBD1 as D (6 bases). There are 13 residues in the CDR3. Germline assignment: CDR1 SGHTA and CDR2 FQGTGA. The ends were cut back, 4 bases at V and 5 bases at J, with 12 bases in the middle. The CDR3 DNA follows: TGTGCCAGCAGCTCCCGGGACACCCACGAGCAGTACTTC. Protein sequence: CASSSRDTHEQYF. The whole variable domain, filled in from reference TRBV7-3 and TRBJ2-7, reads GAGVSQTPSNKVTEKGKYVELRCDPISGHTALYWYRQSLGQGPEFLIYFQGTGAADDSGLPNDRFFAVRPEGSVSTLKIQRTERGDSAVYLCASSSRDTHEQYFGPGTRLTVT.

The rearrangement joins TRBV5-1 to TRBJ2-2; TRBD2 matches at 8 bases. In germline, CDR1 is SGHRS, CDR2 YFSETQ. The CDR3 contains 17 residues. The trim removed 0 bases at V and 6 bases at J, leaving 10 bases unmatched. CDR3 sequence: CASSLAVSGDRAGELFF. The CDR3 nucleotides are TGCGCCAGCAGCTTGGCAGTTAGCGGGGACCGGGCCGGGGAGCTGTTTTTT. The whole variable domain, remainder taken from reference TRBV5-1 and TRBJ2-2, is KAGVTQTPRYLIKTRGQQVTLSCSPISGHRSVSWYQQTPGQGLQFLFEYFSETQRNKGNFPGRFSGRQFSNSRSEMNVSTLELGDSALYLCASSLAVSGDRAGELFFGEGSRLTVL.

The chain has TRBV7-9 and TRBJ2-7; 7 nucleotides line up with TRBD1. From germline, CDR1 is SEHNR and CDR2 FQNEAQ (reference sequence). The CDR3 consists of 15 residues. V shed 0 bases, J shed 4 bases, and the junction held 6 bases outside the gene matches. CDR3 sequence (DNA): TGTGCCAGCAGCTTAGCGGGGGACAGATTTTACGAGCAGTACTTC. Translation gives CASSLAGDRFYEQYF.

The J gene is TRBJ2-7, the V gene TRBV29-1, with TRBD2 as a possible D gene (5 bases). With 3 bases removed from V and 3 bases from J, the gap between germline ends came to 18 bases. CDR1 is SQVTM, CDR2 ANQGSEA, per germline. This CDR3 is built from 15 residues. CDR3 sequence reads: CSVEGVRPDLYEQYF. The CDR3, as DNA: TGCAGCGTTGAGGGAGTTAGGCCTGACCTCTACGAGCAGTACTTC.

This clone was detected only once. This sequence joins TRBV11-2 and TRBJ1-4; D is possibly TRBD1 (5 bases). The CDR3 extends over 16 amino acids. The germline V gene encodes CDR1 SGHAT and CDR2 FQNNGV. V was shortened by 2 bases and J by 8 bases, with 18 bases between the two germline ends. The CDR3 DNA follows: TGTGCCAGCAGCTTAATCAGGGCCGTGGTCTCCGAAAAACTGTTTTTT. It yields the protein CASSLIRAVVSEKLFF.

The chain employs TRBV7-8 and TRBJ2-1, with a weak D call TRBD1 (5 bases). Trimming left V 5 bases short and J 6 bases short, with 8 bases between. Germline-derived CDR1 and CDR2 are SGHVS and FQNEAQ. The CDR3 is made up of 12 amino acids. CDR3 coding DNA: TGTGCCAGCAGCCCCCAGGGCAATGAGCAGTTCTTC. Its translation: CASSPQGNEQFF.

The chain uses TRBV5-1 and TRBJ1-1; weak D call: TRBD1 (5 bases). The germline V and J ends were trimmed by 3 bases and 3 bases, with 9 bases remaining between them. CDR1 and CDR2 (germline): SGHRS, YFSETQ. This CDR3 has 13 amino acids. The CDR3 DNA reads as TGCGCCAGCAGCTCAGGGTTGGACACTGAAGCTTTCTTT. Its protein is CASSSGLDTEAFF.

This sequence joins TRBV10-2 and TRBJ1-3, with 7 bases matching TRBD1. The V and J ends lost 8 bases and 0 bases, in that order; junction bases with no gene match: 7. The CDR3 totals 15 residues. Germline-derived CDR1 and CDR2 are WSHSY and SAAADI. For the CDR3, the DNA is TGCGCCAGCGGAAAAGGGGGCAACTCTGGAAACACCATATATTTT. Residues: CASGKGGNSGNTIYF.

This chain joins TRBV7-2 and TRBJ1-3; 7 bases line up with TRBD1. J gave up 4 bases and V 1 base, and 4 bases lay outside the gene matches. Germline CDR1 SGHTA, CDR2 FQGNSA. The CDR3 loop spans 15 amino acids. CDR3 amino acids: CASSLDGTVGNTIYF. In nucleotides, the CDR3 is TGTGCCAGCAGCTTAGATGGGACAGTCGGAAACACCATATATTTT.

This chain links TRBV10-3 with TRBJ1-1; 10 nucleotides agree with TRBD1. Germline CDR1 is ENHRY and CDR2 is SYGVKD. With V trimmed by 4 bases and J by 5 bases, 10 bases remained unmatched. The CDR3 loop spans 16 amino acids. The CDR3 reads CAISVLPRTGGTEAFF. The CDR3 DNA follows: TGTGCCATCAGTGTTCTTCCCCGGACAGGGGGGACTGAAGCTTTCTTT.

The DNA of the CDR3 is TGTGCCAGCAGCTCGCCGGGACAGGGGGAGACCCAGTACTTC. This encodes CASSSPGQGETQYF. The genes are TRBV5-4 and TRBJ2-5; 10 bases line up with TRBD1. In germline, CDR1 is SGHNT, CDR2 YYREEE (reference sequence). This CDR3 comprises 14 residues. V shed 3 bases and J 5 bases; nucleotides not matched to a gene: 4.

The chain carries TRBV6-1 and TRBJ1-5; D remains unclear. The CDR3 extends over 11 amino acids. CDR1 and CDR2 (germline): MNHNS, SASEGT. The V gene lost 8 bases and the J gene lost 9 bases, with 11 bases spanning the gap. CDR3 in DNA: TGTGCCAGCCACGCTGGCGGGCCCCAGCATTTT. Translating gives CASHAGGPQHF.